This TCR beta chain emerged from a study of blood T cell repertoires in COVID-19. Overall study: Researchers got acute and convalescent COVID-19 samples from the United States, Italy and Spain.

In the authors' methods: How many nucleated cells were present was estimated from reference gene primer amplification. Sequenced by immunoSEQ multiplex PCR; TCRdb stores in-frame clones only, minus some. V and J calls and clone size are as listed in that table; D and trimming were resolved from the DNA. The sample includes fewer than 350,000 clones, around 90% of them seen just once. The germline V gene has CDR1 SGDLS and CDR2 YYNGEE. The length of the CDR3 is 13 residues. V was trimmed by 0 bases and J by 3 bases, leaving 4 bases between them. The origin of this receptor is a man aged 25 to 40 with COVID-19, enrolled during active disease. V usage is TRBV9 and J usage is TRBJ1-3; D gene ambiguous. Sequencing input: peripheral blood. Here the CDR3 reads CASSVESGNTIYF. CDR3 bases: TGTGCCAGCAGCGTAGAGAGTGGAAACACCATATATTTT.